Listed below are T cell receptor beta chains from one sample, sequenced in a study of a mutant IDH1 vaccine in newly diagnosed glioma. Using immunoSEQ multiplex PCR, the repertoire was profiled, and TCRdb retains in-frame clones only, with some absent. The table lists 34,000 or so clones, around four fifths of them singletons. Their antigens are not known. The sequencing used PBMCs, collected from a glioma patient whose treatment included an IDH1 peptide vaccine. Source of these receptors: a man aged 25-45 years with glioma. The CDR3 runs from the conserved cysteine through the conserved F or W. A D gene is named only where the DNA matches it firmly. A row's size may be missing; if present it is once, few, many or a size class.

clone size	V gene	D gene	CDR3 length	J gene	CDR3 DNA	CDR3 protein
medium-sized	TRBV6-6	-	14	TRBJ1-5	TGTGCCAGCAGTTACATCCAGAGCAATCAGCCCCAGCATTTT	CASSYIQSNQPQHF
-	TRBV13	TRBD1	15	TRBJ2-7	TGTGCCAGCAGCAAAGGGACAGATAACTCCTACGAGCAGTACTTC	CASSKGTDNSYEQYF
-	TRBV5-1	-	15	TRBJ2-1	TGCGCCAGCAGCTTGACGGCCGGAACGGCTAATGAGCAGTTCTTC	CASSLTAGTANEQFF
-	TRBV5-4	TRBD1	12	TRBJ2-7	TGTGCCAGCAGTCTTGACAGGGACGAGCAGTACTTC	CASSLDRDEQYF
-	TRBV29-1	-	13	TRBJ2-2	TGCAGCGTCATCCGGGAGAACACCGGGGAGCTGTTTTTT	CSVIRENTGELFF
-	TRBV15	-	15	TRBJ2-5	TGTGCCACCAGCGAGAGATCGGACTTTCAAGAGACCCAGTACTTC	CATSERSDFQETQYF
few	TRBV7-9	-	15	TRBJ1-3	TGTGCCAGCAGCTGGACCCGGGGGCCTGGAAACACCATATATTTT	CASSWTRGPGNTIYF
-	TRBV7-2	-	12	TRBJ1-4	TGTGCCAGCAGCTTAATGCTTGAAAAACTGTTTTTT	CASSLMLEKLFF
-	TRBV27	TRBD1	13	TRBJ2-1	TGTGCCAGTGGGACAGGGTATAGCAATGAGCAGTTCTTC	CASGTGYSNEQFF
-	TRBV7-9	-	12	TRBJ2-1	TGTGCCAGCCTTTCCCCGGACAATGAGCAGTTCTTC	CASLSPDNEQFF
-	TRBV7-2	TRBD1	14	TRBJ1-2	TGTGCCAGCAGCTTAGCCGGGACAGTCTATGGCTACACCTTC	CASSLAGTVYGYTF
-	TRBV2	TRBD2	14	TRBJ2-1	TGTGCCAGCGGAAACGCAGCGGGAGGGAATGAGCAGTTCTTC	CASGNAAGGNEQFF
once	TRBV29-1	-	14	TRBJ2-2	TGCAGCGTGGGAGGTCAGTTGAACACCGGGGAGCTGTTTTTT	CSVGGQLNTGELFF
-	TRBV18	-	15	TRBJ1-5	TGTGCCAGCTCACCTTCCACAGGGTACGATCAGCCCCAGCATTTT	CASSPSTGYDQPQHF
-	TRBV4-3	-	18	TRBJ2-7	TGCGCCAGCAGCCAAGAATATCCAACGACAGGGAGGTCTTACGAGCAGTACTTC	CASSQEYPTTGRSYEQYF